This T cell receptor beta chain was recorded in a study of blood T cell repertoires in COVID-19. Study information: Specimens from acute and convalescent COVID-19 originated in the United States, Italy and Spain.

In the authors' methods: The assay estimated nucleated cells by amplifying reference gene primers. Data came from immunoSEQ multiplex PCR; TCRdb stores just in-frame clones and leaves some out. From that table come the V and J calls and clone size; the DNA was used to work out D and trimming. The table records 300,000 to 450,000 clones, about 85% of them present only once. The germline gives CDR1 SGHTA, CDR2 FQGTGA. Germline trimming cut 5 bases from V and 4 bases from J; bases unmatched to any gene: 6. The CDR3 runs to 15 residues. The sequence came from a woman between 18 and 29 years old with acute or convalescent COVID-19. Specimen: peripheral blood. The chain combines TRBV7-3 with TRBJ2-3, with 10 bases identical to TRBD2. Here the CDR3 reads CASSPSGGDADTQYF. The DNA for the CDR3 is TGTGCCAGCAGCCCCAGCGGGGGGGATGCAGATACGCAGTATTTT.